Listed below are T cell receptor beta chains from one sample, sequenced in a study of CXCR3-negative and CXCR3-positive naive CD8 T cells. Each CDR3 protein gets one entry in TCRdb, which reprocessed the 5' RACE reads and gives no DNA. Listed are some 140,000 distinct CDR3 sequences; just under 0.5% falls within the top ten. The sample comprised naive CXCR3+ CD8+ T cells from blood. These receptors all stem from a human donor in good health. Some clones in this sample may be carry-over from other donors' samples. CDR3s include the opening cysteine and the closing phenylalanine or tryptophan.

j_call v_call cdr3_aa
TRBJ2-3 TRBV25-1 CASSEFFVAGGTTDTQYF
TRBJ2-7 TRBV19 CASSPFTGKAYEQYF
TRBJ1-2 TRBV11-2 CASSLFRGQGNYGYTF
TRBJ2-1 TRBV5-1 CASSLVSYNEQFF
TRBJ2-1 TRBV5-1 CASSLWHEQFF
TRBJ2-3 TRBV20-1 CSARGLAKDTQYF
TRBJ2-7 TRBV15 CATSRDLGGAYEQYF
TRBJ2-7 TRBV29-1 CSVEYYSGTGIADEQYF
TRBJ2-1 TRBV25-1 CASSVPGANEQFF
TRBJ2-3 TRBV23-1 CPKIPLCPEWGALNSTQYF
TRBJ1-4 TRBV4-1 CASSHRQDNEKLFF
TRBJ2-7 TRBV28 CATGGRVSSSTYEQYF
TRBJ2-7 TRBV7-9 CASSGDPKAGLYEQYF
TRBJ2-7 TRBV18 CASSQTGTGIYEQYF
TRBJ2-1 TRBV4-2 CASSQAQTNEQFF
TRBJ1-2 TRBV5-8 CASSEGSYGYTF